Below, 24 T cell receptor beta chains from the same sample are listed, as sequenced in a study of regulatory T cells in long-lasting Graves disease. Arm-PCR of CDR3 regions with iRepertoire HTBI primers generated TCR beta libraries. TCRdb re-derived calls from the multiplex PCR reads in MiXCR, one entry per CDR3 protein. The sample has roughly 470,000 distinct CDR3 sequences; less than 25% are singletons. The sample's time point: persistent/refractory GD, antithyroid drugs over 5 years with positive TRAb. The TCR library was made from RNA that had been extracted from PBMCs in TRIzol. The input for sequencing was peripheral blood mononuclear cells (PBMCs), taken when the disease was refractory, from a patient treated with antithyroid drugs. The receptors were sampled from a female donor with Graves disease.

At least ten counts were recorded for this clonotype. The chain links TRBV7-2 to TRBJ2-5; D perhaps matches TRBD2 (5 bases). Germline CDR1 and CDR2: SGHTA and FQGNSA. V was shortened by 5 bases and J by 7 bases, with 11 bases between the two germline ends. CDR3 length: 12 residues. The CDR3 is CASSPSRGTQYF. CDR3 in DNA: TGTGCCAGCAGCCCCTCCCGGGGGACCCAGTACTTC.

The chain uses TRBV5-1 and TRBJ2-1, with unresolved D. CDR1 is SGHRS and CDR2 is YFSETQ in the germline V gene. Trimming removed 6 bases at V and 9 bases at J, with 10 bases between. CDR3 size: 11 residues. This CDR3 is CASKNEVEQFF. The CDR3 DNA sequence: TGCGCCAGCAAGAACGAGGTTGAGCAGTTCTTC.

At least ten counts were recorded for this clonotype. The CDR3 loop is CASSYSLNYGYTF. In DNA, the CDR3 is TGTGCCAGCAGTTACTCGTTGAACTATGGCTACACCTTC. This rearrangement joins TRBV6-5 to TRBJ1-2; no clear D. The CDR3 loop spans 13 amino acids. V was shortened by 0 bases and J by 2 bases, with 4 bases between the two germline ends. The V gene's germline CDR1 is MNHEY and CDR2 SVGAGI.

The rearrangement uses TRBV10-3 and TRBJ2-2; the D gene could be TRBD1 or TRBD2 (5 bases each). Trimming removed 7 bases at V and 0 bases at J, with 12 bases between. CDR1 ENHRY and CDR2 SYGVKD come from the germline V gene. This CDR3 region has 15 residues. The CDR3 reads CAITEGLPNTGELFF. The CDR3, as DNA: TGTGCCATCACCGAGGGGTTACCGAACACCGGGGAGCTGTTTTTT.

The chain combines TRBV6-2 or TRBV6-3 with TRBJ2-1; 8 nucleotides agree with TRBD2. The V gene's germline CDR1 is MNHEY and CDR2 SVGEGT. There are 17 residues in the CDR3. V shed 0 bases, J shed 2 bases, and the junction held 6 bases outside the gene matches. The CDR3 reads CASSYSSTGGPYNEQFF. In DNA form, the CDR3 reads TGTGCCAGCAGTTACTCTTCAACGGGGGGGCCCTACAATGAGCAGTTCTTC.

Concerning this clonotype itself: A much more abundant neighbour one base away suggests this may be a read error. The chain couples TRBV12-3 or TRBV12-4 to TRBJ1-1; no reliable D call. The CDR3 spans 16 residues. Written as DNA, the CDR3 is TGTGCCGGCAGACGCCTCTTGGGGAAGGCGAACACTGAAGCTTTCTTT. The encoded protein is CAGRRLLGKANTEAFF.

This clonotype was seen at least ten times. DNA for the CDR3: TGTGCCAGCAGTATTGGACTAGCGGGATCCTCCAAAAACATTCAGTACTTC. Residues: CASSIGLAGSSKNIQYF. J is TRBJ2-4 and V is TRBV6-1; 12 bases are a match to TRBD2. The germline V gene encodes CDR1 MNHNS and CDR2 SASEGT. V lost 5 bases to trimming and J lost 2 bases; unmatched junction nucleotides: 7. The CDR3 has 17 amino acids.

This clonotype was counted a single time. J is TRBJ2-1 and V is TRBV20-1; 8 nucleotides match TRBD2. The CDR3 is made up of 16 amino acids. Germline V gene sequence: CDR1 DFQATT, CDR2 SNEGSKA (reference sequence). The V segment lost 3 bases and the J segment 5 bases; nucleotides outside the gene matches: 12. For the CDR3, the DNA is TGCAGTGCTAGCGGGGGGGGGGTGATAGCGGACAATGAGCAGTTCTTC. Translating it yields CSASGGGVIADNEQFF.

This rearrangement joins TRBV19 to TRBJ1-5, with D perhaps matching TRBD1 (5 bases). V was pared by 5 bases and J by 4 bases, with 12 bases between. There are 14 residues in the CDR3. Germline V gene sequence: CDR1 LNHDA, CDR2 SQIVND (reference sequence). CDR3: CASSPPGGNQPQHF. The CDR3 coding sequence is TGTGCCAGTAGTCCGCCGGGGGGGAATCAGCCCCAGCATTTT.

This clonotype was observed a handful of times. V usage is TRBV7-2 and J usage is TRBJ2-7, with 7 bases aligning to TRBD1. The CDR3 runs to 15 residues. The trim removed 4 bases at V and 2 bases at J, leaving 8 bases unmatched. Germline V lookup: CDR1 SGHTA, CDR2 FQGNSA. In DNA form, the CDR3 reads TGTGCCAGCAGCTCATTCGGGACAGCCACCTACGAGCAGTACTTC. This codes for CASSSFGTATYEQYF.

J is TRBJ1-5 and V is TRBV30; no clear D gene. This CDR3 spans 13 amino acids. CDR1 is GTSNPN, CDR2 SVGIG, per germline (reference sequence). V gave up 2 bases and J gave up 3 bases, with 8 bases separating them. CDR3 nucleotides: TGTGCCTGGAGTTCCCTCTACAATCAGCCCCAGCATTTT. Translation gives CAWSSLYNQPQHF.

This clonotype was counted at least ten times. This chain connects TRBV20-1 to TRBJ2-7; the match to TRBD2 covers 10 bases. From germline, CDR1 is DFQATT and CDR2 SNEGSKA (reference sequence). Trimming cost V 5 bases and J 5 bases; bases outside gene matches: 12. The CDR3 consists of 15 residues. As DNA, the CDR3 is TGCAGTGCTCCACAGGGGGGACTAGCGAGGCACGAGCAGTACTTC. Protein product: CSAPQGGLARHEQYF.

The chain employs TRBV6-2 or TRBV6-3 and TRBJ1-5, with TRBD1 as a possible D gene (6 bases). Per germline, CDR1 MNHEY and CDR2 SVGEGT. Trimming removed 2 bases from V and 3 bases from J, with 17 bases in between. The CDR3 extends over 17 amino acids. The CDR3, as DNA: TGTGCCAGCAGTTACCTTCGCGGCAGGGGATTCAATCAGCCCCAGCATTTT. It encodes CASSYLRGRGFNQPQHF.

This clonotype was found many times. The chain is built from TRBV6-1 and TRBJ1-1; 11 nucleotides match TRBD1. This CDR3 is 17 amino acids long. With V trimmed by 8 bases and J by 5 bases, 16 bases remained unmatched. CDR1 MNHNS and CDR2 SASEGT come from the germline V gene. The CDR3: CASLLDRGRFGGTEAFF. CDR3 sequence (DNA): TGTGCCAGCCTGTTGGACAGGGGGCGATTTGGTGGTACTGAAGCTTTCTTT.

This clonotype was observed a handful of times. The junction differs from germline at one of its ends, possibly a read error. The V gene is TRBV7-2, the J gene TRBJ2-1; 11 bases align to TRBD2. The CDR3 has 15 amino acids. Germline V gene data show CDR1 as SGHTA and CDR2 as FQGNSA. CDR3 loop: CASSLAGGSLNEQFF. Written as DNA, the CDR3 is TGTGCCAGCAGTTTAGCGGGAGGGTCTTTGAATGAGCAGTTCTTC.

The gene calls are TRBV18 and TRBJ2-7; 12 bases fit TRBD1. With 5 bases clipped from V and 3 bases from J, the junction kept 8 bases outside the gene matches. The CDR3 has 16 amino acids. CDR1 is KGHSH and CDR2 is LQKENI in the germline V gene. This CDR3 is CASSALRDRGLYEQYF. Written as DNA, the CDR3 is TGTGCCAGCTCAGCCCTCCGGGACAGGGGGCTCTACGAGCAGTACTTC.

This clonotype was recorded many times. This sequence joins TRBV30 and TRBJ1-2; D uncertain. Trimming removed 2 bases from V and 4 bases from J, with 14 bases in between. CDR1 is GTSNPN, CDR2 SVGIG, per germline (reference sequence). The CDR3 loop spans 14 amino acids. The CDR3 reads CAWSRMGVGYGYTF. CDR3 DNA sequence: TGTGCCTGGAGTAGGATGGGTGTTGGCTATGGCTACACCTTC.

With regard to this clonotype: One end of the junction does not line up with germline, which may come from a read error. V gene TRBV12-3 or TRBV12-4 combines with J gene TRBJ2-7; D might be TRBD2 (5 bases). This CDR3 has 15 residues. The CDR3 protein is CASSLGLKPYYEQYF. DNA for the CDR3: TGTGCCAGCAGCTTAGGACTCAAGCCGTACTACGAGCAGTACTTC.

The chain carries TRBV30 and TRBJ1-1, with D possibly being TRBD1 (5 bases). Germline CDR1 is GTSNPN and CDR2 is SVGIG (reference sequence). The CDR3 loop spans 12 amino acids. Trimming cost V 0 bases and J 4 bases, with 6 bases left between them. The CDR3, as DNA: TGTGCCTGGAGTGTAGGGGTCACTGAAGCTTTCTTT. Its protein product is CAWSVGVTEAFF.

Points on this clonotype: A much larger clonotype is one base distant, so this may be a read error. This chain links TRBV11-3 with TRBJ1-2; D unresolved. Germline CDR1 and CDR2: SGHNT and YENEEA. V lost 1 base, J lost 0 bases, and 18 bases lay in between. This CDR3 is built from 18 residues. The CDR3 here is CASSLVASADEPNYGYTF. DNA of the CDR3: TGTGCCAGCAGCTTAGTGGCTTCAGCGGATGAACCTAACTATGGCTACACCTTC. Filled out from reference TRBV11-3 and TRBJ1-2, the complete variable domain reads EAGVVQSPRYKIIEKKQPVAFWCNPISGHNTLYWYLQNLGQGPELLIRYENEEAVDDSQLPKDRFSAERLKGVDSTLKIQPAELGDSAVYLCASSLVASADEPNYGYTFGSGTRLTVV.

A few counts support this clonotype. The J gene is TRBJ2-7, the V gene TRBV5-1; D unresolved. The germline V gene encodes CDR1 SGHRS and CDR2 YFSETQ. Trimming removed 0 bases from V and 0 bases from J, with 10 bases in between. The CDR3 sequence is 15 residues long. The DNA of the CDR3 is TGCGCCAGCAGCTTGGCCACTTTCCGCTCCTACGAGCAGTACTTC. It translates to CASSLATFRSYEQYF.

This clonotype showed up many times. The rearrangement uses TRBV6-1 and TRBJ1-1, with a weak D call TRBD1 (5 bases). V was cut by 7 bases and J by 3 bases, with 21 bases left in between. CDR3 size: 16 residues. Germline loops: CDR1 MNHNS, CDR2 SASEGT. The DNA of the CDR3 is TGTGCCAGCAACCAGGGTCGTATAGATGCTGACACTGAAGCTTTCTTT. It specifies CASNQGRIDADTEAFF.

This clonotype was seen only a few times. The J gene is TRBJ1-3, the V gene TRBV20-1; D is uncertain. The CDR3 runs 14 residues. Germline V gene sequence: CDR1 DFQATT, CDR2 SNEGSKA (reference sequence). Trimming left V 3 bases short and J 0 bases short, with 9 bases between. DNA of the CDR3: TGCAGTGCTAGTCCCGGGAGCTCTGGAAACACCATATATTTT. Its protein is CSASPGSSGNTIYF.

This clonotype has at least ten counts. This chain joins TRBV12-3 or TRBV12-4 and TRBJ2-5; D is possibly TRBD1 (7 bases). Trimming removed 7 bases from V and 4 bases from J, with 16 bases in between. The CDR3 contains 14 residues. CDR3 protein: CASTQGGRGETQYF. CDR3 nucleotides: TGTGCCAGCACTCAGGGGGGCAGGGGAGAGACCCAGTACTTC.